The 7 T cell receptor beta chains below were found in one sample sequenced in a study of identical twins. TCRdb analysed the 5' RACE reads with MiXCR anew, one entry per CDR3 protein. Counted here are 1.5 million to 2 million distinct CDR3 sequences, roughly a third occurring once; the ten biggest clones make up approximately 0.25%. The sample was cord blood. These receptors all come from a newborn girl in good health.

The chain uses TRBV4-2 and TRBJ2-3; TRBD1 matches 7 bases. CDR3 size: 14 residues. CDR1 and CDR2 from the germline V gene are LGHNA and YNFKEQ. V lost 3 bases, J lost 1 base, and 1 base stayed unmatched. CDR3 sequence: CASSHDRGTDTQYF. The CDR3 bases are TGTGCCAGCAGCCATGACAGGGGCACAGATACGCAGTATTTT.

The gene calls are TRBV28 and TRBJ2-7; D may be TRBD2 (6 bases). Germline V gene data show CDR1 as MDHEN and CDR2 as SYDVKM. The V end lost 8 bases, the J end lost 7 bases, and 21 bases lay between the germline ends. This CDR3 region has 14 residues. The CDR3 region has the DNA TGTGCCAGCGCGGTGCGGGGATCCTACAATGAGCAGTACTTC. Translation gives CASAVRGSYNEQYF.

The chain has TRBV29-1 and TRBJ2-2; tentative D call: TRBD1 (6 bases). The CDR3 has 15 amino acids. From germline, CDR1 is SQVTM and CDR2 ANQGSEA. Trimming cost V 5 bases and J 5 bases, with 18 bases left between them. The CDR3 DNA reads TGCAGCGTTCCCAGCGGCAGGGGAGTAACCGGGGAGCTGTTTTTT. This codes for CSVPSGRGVTGELFF.

Details on this clonotype: It is likely a read error, because the conserved phenylalanine at the end of the CDR3 is missing. The V call is TRBV9, the J call TRBJ1-5; D is undetermined. The germline V gene encodes CDR1 SGDLS and CDR2 YYNGEE. This CDR3 is 13 amino acids long. V was shortened by 0 bases and J by 5 bases, with 6 bases between the two germline ends. CDR3 loop: CASSVGTHQPQHV. The CDR3 region has the DNA TGTGCCAGCAGCGTAGGGACTCATCAGCCCCAGCATGTT.

This clonotype has more than one count but fewer than ten. The rearrangement uses TRBV19 and TRBJ2-1; 13 bases align to TRBD2. This CDR3 comprises 15 residues. The V gene end was trimmed by 10 bases and the J gene end by 4 bases; junction bases not matched to a gene: 7. Germline V CDR1 and CDR2: LNHDA, SQIVND (reference sequence). CDR3 nucleotide sequence: TGTGCCACGCGGACTAGCGGGGGATCATACAATGAGCAGTTCTTC. Translated, it gives CATRTSGGSYNEQFF. The full variable domain, its missing parts supplied by reference TRBV19 and TRBJ2-1, is DGGITQSPKYLFRKEGQNVTLSCEQNLNHDAMYWYRQDPGQGLRLIYYSQIVNDFQKGDIAEGYSVSREKKESFPLTVTSAQKNPTAFYLCATRTSGGSYNEQFFGPGTRLTVL.

The rearrangement links TRBV15 to TRBJ1-6; D uncertain. Trimming cost V 0 bases and J 0 bases, with 6 bases left between them. The V gene's germline CDR1 is LNHNV and CDR2 YYDKDF (reference sequence). CDR3 length equals 16 residues. CDR3 loop: CATSREPSSYNSPLHF. The CDR3 DNA follows: TGTGCCACCAGCAGAGAGCCGAGCTCCTATAATTCACCCCTCCACTTT.

At least ten counts were recorded for this clonotype. The chain joins TRBV9 to TRBJ2-1; TRBD2 aligns across 11 bases. Germline CDR1 reads SGDLS; CDR2 reads YYNGEE. This CDR3 comprises 15 residues. J gave up 4 bases and V 0 bases, and 0 bases lay outside the gene matches. CDR3 sequence (DNA): TGTGCCAGCAGCGTAGGACTAGCGGGGTACAATGAGCAGTTCTTC. This sequence encodes CASSVGLAGYNEQFF.